One and the same sample provided the 23 T cell receptor beta chains below, sequenced in a study of shared clonotypes between healthy human individuals (dated by TCRdb to 2020 to 2022). The library was obtained by the immunoSEQ multiplex PCR assay. Held by TCRdb, this immuneACCESS table contains in-frame sequences only and omits some clones. Under half of the omission traces to an unresolved V gene where checked; the cause of the rest is unknown. In this sample the table shows roughly 1,500,000 clones, 95% to 99% of which occur a single time. About 0.42% of the sample is in the top ten clones. Sequencing was performed on naive CD4+ T cells sorted from blood. This specimen's cell subset or site label, interpreted: CD45RA+ positively selected. Source of these receptors: a man aged 25 to 40 in good health.

This rearrangement joins TRBV28 to TRBJ1-2, with D possibly being TRBD1 (5 bases). Germline CDR1 MDHEN, CDR2 SYDVKM. Between the trimmed V and J ends, which lost 6 bases and 1 base, there was a span of 15 bases. This CDR3 comprises 15 residues. CDR3 DNA: TGTGCCAGCAGCCGACCCTGGGGCGGTAACTATGGCTACACCTTC. Protein sequence: CASSRPWGGNYGYTF.

This sequence joins TRBV5-5 and TRBJ1-4, with no clear D. The CDR3 runs 16 residues. Germline V gene data show CDR1 as SGHKS and CDR2 as YYEKEE (reference sequence). V lost 2 bases and J lost 7, with 18 bases in between. CDR3 amino acids: CASSLRIQSWSEKLFF. Here the CDR3 DNA reads TGTGCCAGCAGCTTACGGATACAGTCGTGGAGTGAAAAACTGTTTTTT.

This clone was counted a single time. Sequence at one end of the junction differs from germline and may be a read error. J is TRBJ1-4 and V is TRBV13; D call uncertain. The CDR3 has 18 residues. Per germline, CDR1 PRHDT and CDR2 FYEKMQ (reference sequence). CDR3 in DNA: TGTGCCAGCAGCCTAGGCAATCGTCGGGCCGCAACTAATGAAAAACTGTTTTTT. Residues: CASSLGNRRAATNEKLFF.

V gene TRBV10-3 combines with J gene TRBJ2-5; maybe TRBD1 (6 bases). Germline V lookup: CDR1 ENHRY, CDR2 SYGVKD. The CDR3 covers 13 residues. Between the trimmed V and J ends, which lost 5 bases and 4 bases, there was a span of 11 bases. The CDR3 region has the DNA TGTGCCATCAGTACAGGGCTTGGAGAGACCCAGTACTTC. Protein: CAISTGLGETQYF.

Turning to this clone: In the same sample, other DNA sequences code for this CDR3. This sequence joins TRBV9 and TRBJ2-7; the D gene is possibly TRBD2 (5 bases). The germline CDR1 and CDR2 sequences are SGDLS and YYNGEE. The CDR3 loop spans 14 amino acids. The ends were cut back, 0 bases at V and 0 bases at J, with 7 bases in the middle. The CDR3 reads CASSVGTRSYEQYF. CDR3 coding DNA: TGTGCCAGCAGCGTAGGGACTCGCTCCTACGAGCAGTACTTC. The full variable domain, in which reference TRBV9 and TRBJ2-7 provide the parts outside the CDR3, is DSGVTQTPKHLITATGQRVTLRCSPRSGDLSVYWYQQSLDQGLQFLIQYYNGEERAKGNILERFSAQQFPDLHSELNLSSLELGDSALYFCASSVGTRSYEQYFGPGTRLTVT.

This chain links TRBV5-5 with TRBJ2-7, with TRBD1 matching 10 bases. Germline V gives CDR1 SGHKS, CDR2 YYEKEE (reference sequence). V lost 2 bases to trimming and J lost 5 bases; unmatched junction nucleotides: 10. CDR3 size: 16 residues. This CDR3 reads CASSLRKGTGVNEQYF. The CDR3 DNA sequence: TGTGCCAGCAGCTTAAGGAAAGGGACAGGGGTGAACGAGCAGTACTTC. Looking up the rest from reference TRBV5-5 and TRBJ2-7 gives the full variable domain: DAGVTQSPTHLIKTRGQQVTLRCSPISGHKSVSWYQQVLGQGPQFIFQYYEKEERGRGNFPDRFSARQFPNYSSELNVNALLLGDSALYLCASSLRKGTGVNEQYFGPGTRLTVT.

V gene TRBV28 combines with J gene TRBJ2-5; tentatively, D is TRBD2 (5 bases). V was shortened by 2 bases and J by 4 bases, with 8 bases between the two germline ends. The CDR3 has 13 amino acids. The V gene's germline CDR1 is MDHEN and CDR2 SYDVKM. The CDR3 bases are TGTGCCAGCAGTTTAGCTAGCAGAGAGACCCAGTACTTC. This sequence encodes CASSLASRETQYF.

The sample holds one count of this clone. The genes are TRBV6-1 and TRBJ2-7; D not resolved. Trimming removed 7 bases from V and 5 bases from J, with 18 bases in between. The CDR3 contains 14 residues. Germline V gene sequence: CDR1 MNHNS, CDR2 SASEGT. For the CDR3, the DNA is TGTGCCAGCAAGTACGCAGGCGTTTCCGACGAGCAGTACTTC. Translating gives CASKYAGVSDEQYF.

CDR3 in amino acids: CASSQEGAVKNNEQFF. The CDR3, as DNA: TGCGCCAGCAGCCAAGAGGGAGCGGTAAAAAACAATGAGCAGTTCTTC. The chain uses TRBV4-1 and TRBJ2-1; maybe TRBD2 (5 bases). Germline values: CDR1 MGHRA, CDR2 YSYEKL. Trimming took off 0 bases at V and 5 bases at J, with 14 bases between the two ends. The CDR3 is 16 amino acids.

V usage is TRBV14 and J usage is TRBJ1-1; 9 bases align to TRBD1. Germline-derived CDR1 and CDR2 are SGHDN and FVKESK. The V gene end was trimmed by 2 bases and the J gene end by 0 bases; junction bases not matched to a gene: 4. The CDR3 contains 16 residues. The CDR3 bases are TGTGCCAGCAGCCAAAACAGGGGGCAGGTGAACACTGAAGCTTTCTTT. Its translation is CASSQNRGQVNTEAFF. Full variable domain (remainder filled in from reference TRBV14 and TRBJ1-1): EAGVTQFPSHSVIEKGQTVTLRCDPISGHDNLYWYRRVMGKEIKFLLHFVKESKQDESGMPNNRFLAERTGGTYSTLKVQPAELEDSGVYFCASSQNRGQVNTEAFFGQGTRLTVV.

The chain links TRBV2 to TRBJ2-3, with TRBD1 as a possible D gene (5 bases). V shed 5 bases and J shed 9 bases, with 9 bases lying between them. CDR1 is SNHLY and CDR2 is FYNNEI in the germline V gene. This CDR3 contains 11 residues. The CDR3 nucleotides read TGTGCCAGCAGTTTAAAGGGGACGCAGTATTTT. Translation: CASSLKGTQYF. The full variable domain, rest sourced from reference TRBV2 and TRBJ2-3, is EPEVTQTPSHQVTQMGQEVILRCVPISNHLYFYWYRQILGQKVEFLVSFYNNEISEKSEIFDDQFSVERPDGSNFTLKIRSTKLEDSAMYFCASSLKGTQYFGPGTRLTVL.

The rearrangement links TRBV11-2 to TRBJ2-7, with 9 nucleotides matching TRBD2. This CDR3 has 14 amino acids. From germline, CDR1 is SGHAT and CDR2 FQNNGV. Losses at the gene ends were 4 bases for V and 3 bases for J; bases not matched to a gene: 4. CDR3 sequence reads: CASSSGLAGYEQYF. CDR3 coding DNA: TGTGCCAGCAGCTCGGGACTAGCTGGCTACGAGCAGTACTTC.

This chain uses TRBV5-6 with TRBJ2-3; D is unclear. The CDR3 runs to 13 residues. The V gene lost 0 bases and the J gene lost 5 bases, with 7 bases spanning the gap. Germline values: CDR1 SGHDT, CDR2 YYEEEE. The CDR3 loop is CASSLGELDTQYF. The CDR3 DNA reads TGTGCCAGCAGCTTGGGTGAGTTAGATACGCAGTATTTT.

The chain combines TRBV9 with TRBJ1-1; D gene unclear. Trimming removed 0 bases from V and 2 bases from J, with 14 bases in between. CDR3 length: 16 amino acids. The germline CDR1 and CDR2 sequences are SGDLS and YYNGEE. As DNA, the CDR3 is TGTGCCAGCAGCGTAGACCCCGGCAGACCTAACACTGAAGCTTTCTTT. Its protein is CASSVDPGRPNTEAFF.

The V call is TRBV2, the J call TRBJ2-3, with TRBD2 matching over 9 bases. CDR3 length: 15 residues. Germline V gene data show CDR1 as SNHLY and CDR2 as FYNNEI. V shed 2 bases and J 5 bases; nucleotides not matched to a gene: 5. CDR3 in DNA: TGTGCCAGCAGTGAACTAGCGGGGTTCGGAGATACGCAGTATTTT. Translating gives CASSELAGFGDTQYF. The full variable domain, completed using reference TRBV2 and TRBJ2-3, is EPEVTQTPSHQVTQMGQEVILRCVPISNHLYFYWYRQILGQKVEFLVSFYNNEISEKSEIFDDQFSVERPDGSNFTLKIRSTKLEDSAMYFCASSELAGFGDTQYFGPGTRLTVL.

The count of this clone is one. The J gene is TRBJ2-3, the V gene TRBV4-3; TRBD2 matches 7 bases. Germline-derived CDR1 and CDR2 are LGHNA and YSLEER. The CDR3 has 16 amino acids. The V gene end was trimmed by 2 bases and the J gene end by 0 bases; junction bases not matched to a gene: 5. The CDR3 here is CASSQLGGGSTDTQYF. The CDR3 DNA reads as TGCGCCAGCAGCCAACTAGGCGGGGGAAGCACAGATACGCAGTATTTT.

This chain links TRBV5-1 with TRBJ2-7; tentative D call: TRBD1 (6 bases). Germline loops: CDR1 SGHRS, CDR2 YFSETQ. V lost 0 bases and J 8 bases, leaving 15 bases between the germline ends. This CDR3 spans 14 amino acids. The chain's CDR3 is CASSLALDRPQQYF. CDR3 nucleotides: TGCGCCAGCAGCTTGGCCTTGGACAGACCTCAGCAGTACTTC.

The chain is built from TRBV18 and TRBJ2-7, with 8 bases aligning to TRBD2. The CDR3 has 15 residues. J was trimmed by 4 bases and V by 3 bases; bases with no gene match: 8. Germline V lookup: CDR1 KGHSH, CDR2 LQKENI. CDR3 region: CASSPVRSGKYEQYF. CDR3 sequence (DNA): TGTGCCAGCTCACCGGTCCGTAGCGGGAAGTACGAGCAGTACTTC. The full variable domain, with the rest looked up from reference TRBV18 and TRBJ2-7, is NAGVMQNPRHLVRRRGQEARLRCSPMKGHSHVYWYRQLPEEGLKFMVYLQKENIIDESGMPKERFSAEFPKEGPSILRIQQVVRGDSAAYFCASSPVRSGKYEQYFGPGTRLTVT.

The chain is built from TRBV30 and TRBJ1-1; a possible D gene is TRBD1 (5 bases). Germline V gene sequence: CDR1 GTSNPN, CDR2 SVGIG (reference sequence). The V gene lost 3 bases and the J gene lost 3 bases, with 8 bases spanning the gap. The CDR3 spans 12 residues. CDR3 nucleotide sequence: TGTGCCTGGAGGGGGGAAGACACTGAAGCTTTCTTT. It translates to CAWRGEDTEAFF.

V and J are TRBV7-3 and TRBJ2-1; 8 bases fit TRBD1. CDR1 and CDR2 from the germline V gene are SGHTA and FQGTGA. V shed 2 bases and J 8 bases; nucleotides not matched to a gene: 5. The CDR3 consists of 14 residues. DNA of the CDR3: TGTGCCAGCAGCTTACAGGACAGGGACTATGAGCAGTTCTTC. Residues: CASSLQDRDYEQFF.

The chain combines TRBV5-1 with TRBJ2-7, with TRBD1 as a possible D gene (6 bases). Looked up from germline, CDR1 is SGHRS and CDR2 is YFSETQ. This CDR3 spans 13 amino acids. The V end lost 4 bases, the J end lost 5 bases, and 13 bases lay between the germline ends. The CDR3 here is CASSNQGSHEQYF. In DNA form, the CDR3 reads TGCGCCAGCAGCAATCAGGGGTCCCACGAGCAGTACTTC.

The rearrangement uses TRBV7-2 and TRBJ1-1, with a tentative D call TRBD1 (5 bases). Germline V gene data show CDR1 as SGHTA and CDR2 as FQGNSA. V was shortened by 5 bases and J by 9 bases, with 19 bases between the two germline ends. The CDR3 consists of 14 residues. In DNA form, the CDR3 reads TGTGCCAGCAGCAAGCAGCGTTCTTTGGGGCAAGCTTTCTTT. Protein sequence: CASSKQRSLGQAFF.

The CDR3 is CASSVDRGLMGDTQYF. The DNA of the CDR3 is TGTGCCAGCAGCGTAGACCGAGGACTGATGGGAGATACGCAGTATTTT. This chain connects TRBV9 to TRBJ2-3, with D perhaps TRBD2 (5 bases). V was shortened by 0 bases and J by 5 bases, with 16 bases between the two germline ends. CDR3 size: 16 residues. Germline CDR1 SGDLS, CDR2 YYNGEE.